Below, one TCR beta chain is given with its context. These data belong to a study of blood T cell repertoires in COVID-19. Overall study context: PBMCs, B-cell-depleted T cells, or T cells were the source of the cDNA or gDNA that made up the material.

The V gene's germline CDR1 is LGHNT and CDR2 FRNRAP. The CDR3 is made up of 14 amino acids. The ends were cut back, 1 base at V and 4 bases at J, with 11 bases in the middle. Assay: immunoSEQ multiplex PCR; the TCRdb copy retains only in-frame clones and omits some. The sample holds roughly 360,000 clones; roughly 88% are singletons and the top ten take over 0.9%. Participants' reported clinical history set cohort assignment. This clonotype was sampled from a woman younger than 45 with acute COVID-19. Sequencing input: PBMCs or T cells enriched from blood (not recorded which). V and J are TRBV12-5 and TRBJ2-7; D ambiguous. CDR3 sequence (DNA): TGTGCTAGTGGTTTGGACCTCCACACGTACGAGCAGTACTTC. It specifies CASGLDLHTYEQYF.